The text below deals with one T cell receptor (beta chain). These data originate in a study of T-cell memory formation after mild COVID-19. On the study more broadly: In these data, TCR clusters were largely donor specific.

Libraries for TCRalpha and TCRbeta carried sample barcodes and unique molecular identifiers via 5'RACE. TCRdb fed the 5' RACE reads into MiXCR, producing one record per CDR3 protein. Among roughly 350,000 distinct CDR3 sequences listed, roughly 15% were seen once. Germline loops: CDR1 LNHDA, CDR2 SQIVND (reference sequence). This CDR3 region has 13 residues. The V and J ends lost 8 bases and 5 bases respectively, with 15 bases between them. The sample taken for sequencing was PBMCs or a T cell subset sorted from them (not recorded which). The origin of this receptor is a man between 18 and 29 years old who had mild COVID-19 (a few samples of this study predate the infection). Cell type and time point are not known. This rearrangement joins TRBV19 to TRBJ1-1, with D uncertain. The CDR3 nucleotides read TGTGCCAGTGCCCGGGCGCTCCGTACTGAAGCTTTCTTT. This codes for CASARALRTEAFF.